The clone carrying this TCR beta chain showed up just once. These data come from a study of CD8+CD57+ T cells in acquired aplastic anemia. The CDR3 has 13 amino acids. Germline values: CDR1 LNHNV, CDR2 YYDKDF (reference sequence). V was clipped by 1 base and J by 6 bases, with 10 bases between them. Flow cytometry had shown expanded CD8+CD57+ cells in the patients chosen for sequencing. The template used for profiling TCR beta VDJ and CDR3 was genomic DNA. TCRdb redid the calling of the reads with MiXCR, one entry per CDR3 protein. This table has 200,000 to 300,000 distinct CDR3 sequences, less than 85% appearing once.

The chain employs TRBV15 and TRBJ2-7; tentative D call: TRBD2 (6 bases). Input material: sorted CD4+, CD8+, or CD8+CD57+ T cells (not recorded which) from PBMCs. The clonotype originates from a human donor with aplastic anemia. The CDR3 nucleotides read TGTGCCACCAGCAGAGGCAGGCGGGGCGAGCAGTACTTC. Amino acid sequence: CATSRGRRGEQYF.